The T cell receptor beta chain described here comes from a study of OX40 agonist ivuxolimab in advanced cancers. Study context: The dose-escalation cohort was approximately 81% male, with a mean age of around 60 years, ranging roughly 20 to 90.

As to this clone: Its antigen remains unknown.

Profiling relied on immunoSEQ multiplex PCR, and the TCRdb table lists in-frame clones only, not all of them. The sample shows some 50,000 clones, roughly nine tenths of them seen only once. Study outcomes and limitations: Normalized T-cell clonal expansion was also low in a subset of nonresponders. There was clonal expansion of CD4+ and CD8+ blood T cells by week 6 at 0.1 to 3.0 mg/kg. Still undetermined is the antigen specificity of the expanded peripheral T cells.

CDR1 is SGHRS, CDR2 YFSETQ, per germline. Trimming left V 3 bases short and J 7 bases short, with 14 bases between. The CDR3 runs 14 residues. This sample comprised CD4+ or CD8+ T cells sorted from blood, obtained in a trial of the OX40 agonist ivuxolimab. This chain joins TRBV5-1 and TRBJ2-4, with TRBD2 as a possible D gene (7 bases). The sequence was collected from an adult with an advanced solid tumor such as melanoma, head and neck, liver or kidney cancer. This CDR3 reads CASSSPGEGNIQYF. In DNA, the CDR3 is TGCGCCAGCAGCTCTCCAGGGGAGGGTAACATTCAGTACTTC.